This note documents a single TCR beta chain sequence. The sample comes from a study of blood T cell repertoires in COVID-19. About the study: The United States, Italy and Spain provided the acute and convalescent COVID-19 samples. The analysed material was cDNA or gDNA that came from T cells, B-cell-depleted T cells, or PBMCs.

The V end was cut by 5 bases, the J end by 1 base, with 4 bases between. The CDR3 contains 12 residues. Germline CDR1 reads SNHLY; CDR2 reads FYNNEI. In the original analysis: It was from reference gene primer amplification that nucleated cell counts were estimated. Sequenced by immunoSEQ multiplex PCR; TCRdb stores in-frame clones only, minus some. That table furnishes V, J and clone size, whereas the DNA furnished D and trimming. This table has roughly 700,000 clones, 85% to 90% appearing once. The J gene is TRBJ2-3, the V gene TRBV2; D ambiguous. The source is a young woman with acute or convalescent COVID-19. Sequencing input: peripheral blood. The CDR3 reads CASSSGTDTQYF. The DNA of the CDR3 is TGTGCCAGCAGTAGCGGCACAGATACGCAGTATTTT. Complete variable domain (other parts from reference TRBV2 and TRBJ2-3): EPEVTQTPSHQVTQMGQEVILRCVPISNHLYFYWYRQILGQKVEFLVSFYNNEISEKSEIFDDQFSVERPDGSNFTLKIRSTKLEDSAMYFCASSSGTDTQYFGPGTRLTVL.